This TCR beta chain was identified during a study of cytomegalovirus exposure and HLA in healthy donors (dated by TCRdb to about 2017). Regarding the study in general: An earlier analysis of some 620 of the donors reported around 280 Gb of sequence data and 95 million to 130 million unique TCR beta sequences obtained from about 179 million T cells. A later genetic analysis took genome-wide SNP genotypes for about 65% of the 666 donors and used that subset as a discovery cohort. In an earlier analysis of a few hundred of the donors, high-throughput TCR beta sequencing was used to judge whether each TCR beta V gene segment behaved as functional or pseudogenic. Typing coverage varied by locus: roughly 629-640 donors for A, B, C, DRB1 and DQB1; under 550 for DQA1; 606 for DPA1; around 490 for DPB1. Donor age, sex, ethnicity and CMV serostatus were compiled alongside the repertoire data. HLA typing covered class I and class II loci at four-digit resolution. Among roughly 370 genotyped donors of the cohort, an average of approximately 240,000 unique TCR beta nucleotide sequences were sequenced per donor, 15% to 20% of them non-productive. To predict cytomegalovirus infection status, the study combined high-throughput TCR immunosequencing, statistical association of individual TCRs with disease status, and machine learning. Four to six DR-DQ haplotypes were handled as single units for association and clustering because linkage in the cohort was strong. The study was designed to test whether signatures of past pathogen exposure could be identified by cataloging public T cell receptors. An early release covering roughly 600 HLA-typed donors comprised about 300 gigabases of sequencing data and 85 million or so unique TCR sequences. Along with the 666-subject first cohort, a separate validation cohort of around 120 different subjects was used. All discovery cohort repertoires had been generated on a single sequencing platform. Using immunosequencing, the study profiled T cell repertoires from 666 subjects and related those repertoires to cytomegalovirus serostatus. A later analysis re-examined previously published TCR beta repertoires from about 670 donors and added high-resolution HLA genotyping to investigate patterns of TCR occurrence. Of the roughly 430 genotyped donors, over 70% fell in the genetic ancestry cluster associated with self-reported Caucasian donors. Rather than using new phenotypic data, the later analysis identified candidate immune exposures from TCR beta sequences and from how often those sequences occurred across donors.

In total, fewer than 750 healthy bone marrow donors made up the cohort. At the time of sampling, every cohort member was nominally healthy, though immune exposures that went unrecorded were likely present. The donor was CMV seropositive and was included in the group of approximately 310 seropositive cohort members. A peripheral blood sample was provided by each donor, and peripheral blood mononuclear cells were used for TCR beta sequencing. The Qiagen DNeasy Blood Extraction Kit was used to extract genomic DNA from the blood cell samples. The library came from the immunoSEQ multiplex PCR assay. For the multiplex PCR, a mixture combining 60 forward primers for TCR Vbeta segments and 13 reverse primers for TCR Jbeta segments was used. Amplification of the CDR3 region of rearranged TCR beta genes was performed with a multiplex PCR assay on genomic DNA. The amplified TCR beta libraries were sequenced on the Illumina HiSeq System as 87-base-pair reads. The authors' analysis ran thus. A later analysis counted some 74 million unique TCR beta chains across the 650 to 700 repertoires, and some 11 million of these chains were shared by at least two donors. To remove PCR and sequencing errors, raw reads were error-corrected and collapsed into unique sequences using a nearest-neighbor algorithm that merged closely related sequences. Alignment of CDR3 sequences to IMGT reference sequences was used to assign V, D and J gene segments. For a sequence to be retained, at least a six-nucleotide match to both a V gene segment and a J gene segment was required. A rearrangement counted as productive if the CDR3 had no stop codons and remained in frame with V and J, and every other rearrangement counted as non-productive. CDR3 was defined according to IMGT convention as the region running from the second conserved V-encoded cysteine to the conserved J-encoded phenylalanine. The earlier analysis of about 640 of the donors excluded any sequence lacking an unambiguous match to a single V gene segment. In an earlier analysis of roughly 500 of the donors, V segments were called functional above 56.7% productive rearrangements and were called segregating when the between-donor standard deviation exceeded 5%. To diagnose cytomegalovirus status from the catalog of TCR beta chain sequences, a statistical classification framework was built. In a later analysis, V and J genes were assigned by comparing TCR nucleotide sequences against IMGT/GENE-DB human TR gene sequences. In a later analysis, CDR3 sequences and most-parsimonious VDJ recombination scenarios were assigned using the TCRdist pipeline. In a later analysis, every TCR beta chain was defined by the combination of its CDR3 amino acid sequence and its V-gene family, and reads without a unique V-gene family were dropped. In a later analysis, 450 to 600 highly shared, low-generation-probability nucleotide sequences were removed to address suspected cross-contamination and a sequencing artifact. For each public chain, a later analysis derived a clonal expansion index from normalized ranks of inferred template counts within each repertoire. In a later analysis, generation probabilities were computed using a VDJ recombination model fitted to out-of-frame rearrangements, and the results were checked against IGoR. In a later analysis, hypergeometric tests were used to score TCR-TCR, TCR-HLA and TCR-CMV co-occurrence, with a repertoire-size bias correction applied to TCR pairs. A later analysis estimated false discovery rates by permuting HLA or CMV assignments 20 times. In a later analysis, co-occurring TCRs were grouped using DBSCAN, and TCRdist sequence similarity was added for clustering within HLA-allele-positive subsets. Repertoires with fewer than 30,000 or more than 120,000 public chains were left out of co-occurrence clustering, as were about 5 repertoires with anomalous nucleotide sharing. TCRdb holds this immuneACCESS table with in-frame rearrangements only. Some clones are missing; in checked studies, unresolved V genes explain under half, and the rest has no known cause. D and trimming were read from the DNA, whereas the V and J calls and clone size are those reported in that table. Across this sample there are roughly 100,000 clones, with about 80% seen only once. The top ten constitute more than 8% of the sample.

V loses 6 bases at its end and J loses 1 base; junction bases beyond the gene matches: 0. CDR1 SQVTM and CDR2 ANQGSEA were looked up in the germline V gene. Including the terminal cysteine and phenylalanine, the CDR3 comprises 11 residues. Only the CDR3 DNA is retained, 33 bases long and in frame from the first base. In the case of this clone: What antigen it recognizes has not been identified. Per-nucleotide qualities are absent, and no much larger clonotype sits a single base away.

Overall results and qualifications from the work: This cohort had only TCR beta chains sequenced, and the lack of alpha or paired-chain data limited which features could be detected. A later genetic analysis associated a missense DCLRE1C variant with V-gene and J-gene trimming of TCR beta chains, and an independent cohort replicated the association. When HLA alleles, especially DR and DQ, strongly co-occurred, attributing TCR associations to individual alleles was difficult. The authors suggested that the approach could potentially be generalized to other disease states and immunological phenotypes. Because the 87-base-pair reads could not distinguish some IMGT-functional V segments, including TRBV6-2 and TRBV6-3, those segments were excluded. In both the original and validation cohorts, the classifier was reported to diagnose cytomegalovirus status with high specificity and sensitivity. Because counts were too low, roughly 18 rarely observed V segments, including chromosome 9 orphons, were left out of the earlier analysis of approximately 500 of the donors. A further reported finding was that TCR beta sequences accurately predicted the HLA-A and HLA-B alleles for most subjects in the first cohort. Linkage disequilibrium might explain the correlated functional status among segregating V segments, but an unknown experimental factor could not be ruled out. In vitro tests confirmed that three of the cytomegalovirus-associated TCR beta chains recognize cytomegalovirus antigens. Most TCR sequences were seen in very few donors, while some public TCRs were found in many individuals. A total of around 150 TCR beta chains were listed by the study as associated with cytomegalovirus. The sequencing pipeline was judged likely to have produced a cluster of highly shared sequence variants as a technical artifact. An earlier analysis of 450 to 750 of the donors showed that most TCR beta V segments appeared in productive rearrangements either about 90% or about 30% of the time, which broadly matched IMGT annotations. In a later analysis, most CMV-associated TCR beta chains were found to appear HLA-restricted, with HLA associations seemingly driven largely by CMV exposure. The presence/absence analyses assumed that sequencing depth was roughly uniform across donors, and that assumption may not be true. In a later analysis, 15,000 to 20,000 TCR beta sequences were associated with specific HLA alleles at a false discovery rate of 0.05. Because HLA typing was unavailable for some donors at each locus, only the typed subset was used in association tests. Immune exposure information for the cohort was limited to CMV serostatus. In a later analysis, the rate of TCR association differed among HLA loci, with DRB1 alleles having the most associated TCRs and HLA-C alleles having the fewest. A later analysis found that HLA-associated TCR beta chains were more clonally expanded and had lower generation probabilities than equally common non-associated chains. In a later analysis, several top co-occurrence clusters were reported to appear linked to parvovirus B19, influenza, CMV and Epstein-Barr virus. In a later genetic analysis, fewer N-insertions in productive TCRs were reported among donors in an Asian-associated ancestry cluster than the 666-donor mean.

Input material: PBMCs. This sequence originates from a man aged 35 to 55 in good health and CMV-seropositive. The chain is assembled from TRBV29-1 and TRBJ2-7, and TRBD2 aligns with 7 junction nucleotides. The sequenced DNA is TGCAGCGTAGCGGGGTCCTACGAGCAGTACTTC. Its protein is CSVAGSYEQYF.